This TCR beta chain was captured by sequencing in a study of T cells after posttransplantation cyclophosphamide. Clones were read by immunoSEQ multiplex PCR, and TCRdb kept only the in-frame ones, dropping some. The sample records about 52,000 clones, 86% being singletons. Overall study results and limits: Skin or GI-infiltrating T cells shared few TRB sequences with blood.

Worth noting for this clone: The antigen is unknown.

This CDR3 has 14 amino acids. V lost 1 base and J 0 bases, leaving 7 bases between the germline ends. From germline, CDR1 is MNHNS and CDR2 SASEGT. This sequence joins TRBV6-1 and TRBJ2-7; D gene unclear. The receptor's source is a man aged 25-40 years with a blood cancer, CMV-positive, and with a related stem cell donor. The specimen was PBMCs. CDR3 DNA sequence: TGTGCCAGCAGTGAAGGCGGCAGCTCCTACGAGCAGTACTTC. Its protein product is CASSEGGSSYEQYF.